The 9 T cell receptor beta chains below were found in one sample sequenced in a study of beta chain features in type 1 diabetes. Every bit of the isolated RNA underwent reverse transcription, so sequencing read expressed TCRB transcripts. The table came from immunoSEQ multiplex PCR; TCRdb's copy has only in-frame clones and leaves some out. The sample lists 200,000 to 300,000 clones, about a fifth occurring once. Findings of the study overall: TCRB CDR3 length was moderately but significantly reduced in all four CD4+ subsets of Type 1 diabetes patients.

Their cognate antigens are unknown. The sample comprised naive CD4+ T cells from blood. These TCRs come from a woman between 40 and 50 years old with type 1 diabetes.

The chain employs TRBV19 and TRBJ2-7; D is possibly TRBD1 (6 bases). V gave up 6 bases and J gave up 2 bases, with 14 bases separating them. This CDR3 contains 14 residues. CDR1 is LNHDA and CDR2 is SQIVND in the germline V gene (reference sequence). The CDR3: CASSPNRETYEQYF. The CDR3 coding sequence is TGTGCCAGTAGCCCAAACAGGGAAACCTACGAGCAGTACTTC.

The chain uses TRBV29-1 and TRBJ1-2, with 9 bases matching TRBD1. The CDR3 spans 13 residues. Germline CDR1 and CDR2: SQVTM and ANQGSEA. In DNA form, the CDR3 reads TGCAGTGCGGGACAGGGCCCTAACTATGGCTACACCTTC. Protein sequence: CSAGQGPNYGYTF.

The sample holds a few counts of this clone. This chain joins TRBV29-1 and TRBJ1-5, with D perhaps TRBD1 (5 bases). Germline CDR1 SQVTM, CDR2 ANQGSEA. With 0 bases removed from V and 4 bases from J, the gap between germline ends came to 7 bases. The CDR3 covers 13 residues. CDR3 in amino acids: CSVEEGGNQPQHF. In DNA, the CDR3 is TGCAGCGTTGAAGAGGGGGGGAATCAGCCCCAGCATTTT.

The V gene is TRBV9, the J gene TRBJ1-5, with D perhaps matching TRBD1 (6 bases). The V end was cut by 0 bases, the J end by 7 bases, with 20 bases between. The length of the CDR3 is 17 residues. Germline lookup yields CDR1 SGDLS and CDR2 YYNGEE. CDR3 sequence (DNA): TGTGCCAGCAGCGTAGCCCCTCCAGGGGCCCGTGAACAGCCCCAGCATTTT. It specifies CASSVAPPGAREQPQHF.

The chain joins TRBV14 to TRBJ2-2; tentative D call: TRBD2 (6 bases). The CDR3 covers 17 residues. Germline V gene sequence: CDR1 SGHDN, CDR2 FVKESK. Deletions cut 0 bases from V and 2 bases from J, with 13 bases between. The CDR3 bases are TGTGCCAGCAGCCAAGACTGGGGGACTCAAAACACCGGGGAGCTGTTTTTT. This encodes CASSQDWGTQNTGELFF.

Only a few counts were recorded for this clone. V gene TRBV30 combines with J gene TRBJ2-5, with D unresolved. With 8 bases removed from V and 4 bases from J, the gap between germline ends came to 11 bases. The CDR3 covers 11 residues. In germline, CDR1 is GTSNPN, CDR2 SVGIG (reference sequence). CDR3 protein: CARGVGETQYF. The CDR3 bases are TGTGCCCGCGGAGTGGGAGAGACCCAGTACTTC.

The CDR3 DNA reads as TGTGCCAGCAGCGAACTAGCGGGAGCCAAAAACATTCAGTACTTC. This gives the protein CASSELAGAKNIQYF. The gene calls are TRBV5-6 and TRBJ2-4, with TRBD2 matching over 9 bases. Losses at the gene ends were 4 bases for V and 0 bases for J; bases not matched to a gene: 2. Germline values: CDR1 SGHDT, CDR2 YYEEEE. CDR3 length equals 15 residues.

This rearrangement joins TRBV27 to TRBJ1-6; D unclear. CDR3 length equals 15 residues. V lost 6 bases, J lost 7 bases, and 16 bases lay in between. Germline values: CDR1 MNHEY, CDR2 SMNVEV (reference sequence). CDR3 bases: TGTGCCAGCAGGCGCCGGGAGGTGACCAATTCACCCCTCCACTTT. Amino acid sequence: CASRRREVTNSPLHF.

This clone was recorded a few times. The rearrangement links TRBV7-2 to TRBJ2-3, with 11 nucleotides matching TRBD2. The junction had 4 bases not matched to a gene; V was cut back by 0 bases and J by 5 bases. The CDR3 extends over 16 amino acids. Per germline, CDR1 SGHTA and CDR2 FQGNSA. CDR3 nucleotide sequence: TGTGCCAGCAGCTTAGCGGTAGCGGGGGGGCAAGATACGCAGTATTTT. Protein: CASSLAVAGGQDTQYF.